A selection of T cell receptor beta chains follows, all from one sample in a study of cytomegalovirus exposure and HLA in healthy donors. Here immunoSEQ multiplex PCR was the method, and the copy in TCRdb shows in-frame clones only, minus some. The sample carries under 150,000 clones, about 80% recorded once. The sample taken for sequencing was PBMCs. Source of these receptors: a woman between 25 and 40 years old in good health and CMV-seronegative. Both conserved end residues are part of each CDR3. A D gene is named only where the DNA matches it firmly. Clone size is given for some rows only: seen once, a few or many times, or a class if the clone is expanded.

-	-	TRBJ2-3	TRBV6-5	TGTGCCAGCAGTTTCGGACTGCTCCCGGGAGATACGCAGTATTTT	CASSFGLLPGDTQYF
-	-	TRBJ1-3	TRBV30	TGTGCCTGGAGTGTACAGTTGAGTGGAAACACCATATATTTT	CAWSVQLSGNTIYF
-	-	TRBJ2-1	TRBV7-7	TGTGCCAGCAGCTTAGAGGGGATTACTGAGCAGTTCTTC	CASSLEGITEQFF
-	-	TRBJ1-2	TRBV5-1	TGCGCCAGCAGCGGGGGGACGGACGCCTGGCGGTATGGCTACACCTTC	CASSGGTDAWRYGYTF
TRBD1	-	TRBJ1-4	TRBV5-1	TGCGCCAGCAGCCAACACAGGGGACCTAATGAAAAACTGTTTTTT	CASSQHRGPNEKLFF
TRBD2	few	TRBJ2-1	TRBV4-1	TGCGCCAGCAGCCAAGATCTAGCGGGGGGGCTGGAGGAGTTCTTC	CASSQDLAGGLEEFF
-	-	TRBJ1-1	TRBV27	TGTGCCAGCAGCGGGGGGGGAGGCGACACTGAAGCTTTCTTT	CASSGGGGDTEAFF
-	-	TRBJ1-2	TRBV28	TGTGCCAGCATTCACCAGGGGCTCTATGGCTACACCTTC	CASIHQGLYGYTF
-	-	TRBJ1-3	TRBV19	TGTGCCAGTAGCCTTGGACAGAGCTCTGGAAACACCATATATTTT	CASSLGQSSGNTIYF
-	-	TRBJ1-4	TRBV5-6	TGTGCCAGCAGCTTGGCACTTAATGAAAAACTGTTTTTT	CASSLALNEKLFF
-	-	TRBJ2-4	TRBV7-9	TGTGCCAGCAGCTTACAGGGGACCAAAAACATTCAGTACTTC	CASSLQGTKNIQYF
TRBD2	-	TRBJ2-1	TRBV5-4	TGTGCCAGCAGCTTGGCCGGGGGACTAGCCAATGAGCAGTTCTTC	CASSLAGGLANEQFF
TRBD2	-	TRBJ2-1	TRBV9	TGTGCCAGCAGCGTAGTGGTGAGCGGGGGGGGCCACAATGAGCAGTTCTTC	CASSVVVSGGGHNEQFF
TRBD2	-	TRBJ2-7	TRBV5-6	TGTGCCAGCAGCTTTAGCGGGGGTGGATCCTACGAGCAGTACTTC	CASSFSGGGSYEQYF
-	-	TRBJ2-3	TRBV27	TGTGCCAGCAGTCCCATCCTGCGGCTTGGCACAGATACGCAGTATTTT	CASSPILRLGTDTQYF
TRBD1	-	TRBJ2-2	TRBV7-3	TGTGCCAGCAGCCCGACAGGGGGCACCGGGGAGCTGTTTTTT	CASSPTGGTGELFF
TRBD1	-	TRBJ2-5	TRBV7-3	TGTGCCAGCAGCTTAACGATTCGGGACAGGGTCGCAGAGACCCAGTACTTC	CASSLTIRDRVAETQYF
TRBD1	-	TRBJ1-2	TRBV7-9	TGTGCCAGCAGCTCCACGGAGGACAGGGCTCGTACTAACTATGGCTACACCTTC	CASSSTEDRARTNYGYTF
TRBD1	-	TRBJ1-2	TRBV30	TGTGCCTGGGAGACAGGGAATGGCTACACCTTC	CAWETGNGYTF
-	-	TRBJ1-2	TRBV5-8	TGTGCCAGCAGCACGAGGGGGATCTATGGCTACACCTTC	CASSTRGIYGYTF
TRBD1	once	TRBJ2-7	TRBV7-8	TGTGCCAGCAGCTTAGGGGACAGGATCTACGAGCAGTACTTC	CASSLGDRIYEQYF
TRBD1	-	TRBJ1-2	TRBV9	TGTGCCAGCAGCGCCCAGGGGGCCGGCTATGGCTACACCTTC	CASSAQGAGYGYTF
-	-	TRBJ2-3	TRBV27	TGTGCCAGCAGTTTATCCATCACAGATACGCAGTATTTT	CASSLSITDTQYF
-	-	TRBJ2-2	TRBV29-1	TGCAGCGCGTCACAGGGTCGTGTAGCCGGGGAGCTGTTTTTT	CSASQGRVAGELFF
-	-	TRBJ1-6	TRBV5-1	TGCGCCAGCAGCTTGGCAGGAAGCTCCTATAATTCACCCCTCCACTTT	CASSLAGSSYNSPLHF
-	-	TRBJ1-2	TRBV9	TGTGCCAGCAGCGTAGTTGGGTCGGGGAACTATGGCTACACCTTC	CASSVVGSGNYGYTF
-	-	TRBJ1-1	TRBV29-1	TGCAGCGTTGAGGAGGCTGGGGCGCGGGGGTTCACTGAAGCTTTCTTT	CSVEEAGARGFTEAFF
TRBD1	-	TRBJ1-2	TRBV15	TGTGCCACCAGCAGTCCCCAGACAGGGGGCACCTATGGCTACACCTTC	CATSSPQTGGTYGYTF
TRBD2	-	TRBJ2-5	TRBV5-4	TGTGCCAGCAGCTTAGGACCGGGGGCGGGGGGTCAAGAGACCCAGTACTTC	CASSLGPGAGGQETQYF
TRBD1	-	TRBJ1-2	TRBV30	TGTGCCTGGAGTGTACGGACAGGGCGCTACACCTTC	CAWSVRTGRYTF
TRBD1	few	TRBJ1-2	TRBV30	TGTGCCTGGCTAACCTCCGGGACAGCCTTCAACTATGGCTACACCTTC	CAWLTSGTAFNYGYTF
TRBD2	-	TRBJ2-2	TRBV11-2	TGTGCCAGCAGCCCGCGACTAGCGGGGGGCGCGAACACCGGGGAGCTGTTTTTT	CASSPRLAGGANTGELFF
TRBD1	-	TRBJ2-7	TRBV19	TGTGCCAGTAGTATGCAGGGGGTCCAGTACGAGCAGTACTTC	CASSMQGVQYEQYF
TRBD1	-	TRBJ2-5	TRBV5-1	TGCGCCAGCAGCTTGGCCCCAGGACAGGGGATCCGAGAGACCCAGTACTTC	CASSLAPGQGIRETQYF
TRBD1	few	TRBJ1-5	TRBV27	TGTGCCAGCAGTGCCGGGACAGGGATTAATCAGCCCCAGCATTTT	CASSAGTGINQPQHF
-	-	TRBJ1-2	TRBV13	TGTGCCAGCCAGACTACGGGACACCTCTATGGCTACACCTTC	CASQTTGHLYGYTF